This T cell receptor (beta chain) was sequenced during a study of blood T cell repertoires in COVID-19. The repertoire was sequenced with immunoSEQ multiplex PCR; TCRdb's copy has only in-frame clones and lacks some. The data hold 250,000 to 400,000 clones, with 88% observed a single time. CDR1 MDHEN and CDR2 SYDVKM come from the germline V gene. Trimming at V came to 8 bases and at J to 8 bases, leaving 4 bases not matched to a gene. The CDR3 has 11 amino acids. The sequenced material came from peripheral blood. This clonotype was obtained from a woman between 25 and 40 years old with COVID-19, enrolled during active disease. The chain links TRBV28 to TRBJ1-1; 8 bases fit TRBD1. CDR3 bases: TGTGCCAGCGAACACAGGGGGGAAGCTTTCTTT. Amino acid sequence: CASEHRGEAFF.